This T cell receptor (beta chain) was observed in a study of blood T cell repertoires in COVID-19. Looking at the study overall: The United States, Italy and Spain were the sources of the acute and convalescent COVID-19 samples. PBMCs, B-cell-depleted T cells, or T cells were the source of the cDNA or gDNA that made up the material.

As handled by the study authors: Reference gene primer amplification yielded estimated nucleated cell counts. This table comes from immunoSEQ multiplex PCR, and its TCRdb copy is limited to in-frame clones, with some not included. V and J calls and clone size come straight from that table; D and trimming were deduced from the DNA. The sample yields more than 45,000 clones, 85% seen once. Per the germline V gene, CDR1 is GTSNPN and CDR2 is SVGIG (reference sequence). Trimming removed 3 bases from V and 3 bases from J; junction bases left unmatched: 6. The CDR3 sequence is 15 residues long. Specimen: peripheral blood. This chain joins TRBV30 and TRBJ2-1, with 9 bases matching TRBD2. The TCR was taken from a human donor in a cohort sampled during active COVID-19. The CDR3 DNA is TGTGCCTGGAGCCCCGGGACTAGCAGCTACAATGAGCAGTTCTTC. This codes for CAWSPGTSSYNEQFF.